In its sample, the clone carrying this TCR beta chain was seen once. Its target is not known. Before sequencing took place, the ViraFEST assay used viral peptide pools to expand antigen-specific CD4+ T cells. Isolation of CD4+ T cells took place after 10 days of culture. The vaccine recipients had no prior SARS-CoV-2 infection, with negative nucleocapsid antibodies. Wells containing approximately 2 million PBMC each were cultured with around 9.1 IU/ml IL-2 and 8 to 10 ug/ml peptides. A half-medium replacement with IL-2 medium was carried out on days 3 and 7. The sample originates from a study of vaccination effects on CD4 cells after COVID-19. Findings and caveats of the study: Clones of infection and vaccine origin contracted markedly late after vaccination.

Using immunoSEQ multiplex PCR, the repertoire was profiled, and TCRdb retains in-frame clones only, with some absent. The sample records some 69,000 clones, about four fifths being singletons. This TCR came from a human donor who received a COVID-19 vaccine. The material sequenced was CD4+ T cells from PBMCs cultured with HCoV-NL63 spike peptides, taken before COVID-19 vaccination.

CDR3 coding DNA: TGTGCCAGCAGCTCAAGGACTAGCGTGGAGACCCAGTACTTC. Protein sequence: CASSSRTSVETQYF. The J gene is TRBJ2-5, the V gene TRBV11-1; 9 bases map to TRBD2. The V gene end was trimmed by 4 bases and the J gene end by 5 bases; junction bases not matched to a gene: 5. CDR1 and CDR2 from the germline V gene are SGHAT and FQDESV (reference sequence). The CDR3 runs 14 residues.